These 21 T cell receptor beta chains share one sample of origin, sequenced in a study of OX40 agonist ivuxolimab in advanced cancers. The repertoire was sequenced with immunoSEQ multiplex PCR; TCRdb's copy has only in-frame clones and lacks some. The data show approximately 80,000 clones, 70% to 90% seen once. The sequencing used CD4+ or CD8+ T cells sorted from blood, collected in a trial of the OX40 agonist ivuxolimab. These receptors came from an adult with an advanced solid tumor such as melanoma, head and neck, liver or kidney cancer.

The rearrangement joins TRBV7-9 to TRBJ1-2; D may be TRBD1 (5 bases). The CDR3 is made up of 12 amino acids. Germline CDR1 is SEHNR and CDR2 is FQNEAQ (reference sequence). Trimming shortened V by 4 bases and J by 8 bases, and 11 bases separated the two germline ends. CDR3 residues: CASSSGRPGYTF. The CDR3, as DNA: TGTGCCAGCAGCTCAGGGAGGCCCGGCTACACCTTC.

V usage is TRBV25-1 and J usage is TRBJ1-2, with 8 nucleotides matching TRBD1. This CDR3 region has 15 residues. The germline gives CDR1 MGHDK, CDR2 SYGVNS. The V gene end was trimmed by 8 bases and the J gene end by 4 bases; junction bases not matched to a gene: 12. The CDR3 here is CASGNSPGQGYGYTF. The CDR3 nucleotides read TGTGCCAGCGGTAACTCCCCCGGACAGGGCTATGGCTACACCTTC.

Written as DNA, the CDR3 is TGCGCCAGCAGCTTGGCCCAGCGTCTTCAGCCCGGGGCCAACGTCCTGACTTTC. Residues: CASSLAQRLQPGANVLTF. V is TRBV5-1 and J is TRBJ2-6; D gene unclear. CDR3 length equals 18 residues. Germline CDR1 and CDR2: SGHRS and YFSETQ. The germline V and J ends were trimmed by 0 bases and 4 bases, with 17 bases remaining between them.

This clone came up a few times. The chain employs TRBV30 and TRBJ1-1; no clear D gene. CDR3 length: 13 amino acids. Trimming removed 4 bases at V and 0 bases at J, with 9 bases between. Germline V gene data show CDR1 as GTSNPN and CDR2 as SVGIG (reference sequence). CDR3 sequence (DNA): TGTGCCTGGAATCGGGAGATGAACACTGAAGCTTTCTTT. This codes for CAWNREMNTEAFF. The variable domain in full, with the rest retrieved from reference TRBV30 and TRBJ1-1, is SQTIHQWPATLVQPVGSPLSLECTVEGTSNPNLYWYRQAAGRGLQLLFYSVGIGQISSEVPQNLSASRPQDRQFILSSKKLLLSDSGFYLCAWNREMNTEAFFGQGTRLTVV.

V usage is TRBV7-2 and J usage is TRBJ1-5; D is unclear. Germline CDR1 and CDR2: SGHTA and FQGNSA. Trimming cost V 1 base and J 7 bases, with 11 bases left between them. The CDR3 consists of 14 residues. This chain's CDR3 is CASSLDTFSQPQHF. The CDR3 bases are TGTGCCAGCAGCTTAGACACATTTTCCCAGCCCCAGCATTTT.

The chain uses TRBV29-1 and TRBJ1-1, with a tentative D call TRBD1 (5 bases). The CDR3 has 12 amino acids. The germline gives CDR1 SQVTM, CDR2 ANQGSEA. The V end lost 6 bases, the J end lost 4 bases, and 12 bases lay between the germline ends. The CDR3 nucleotides are TGCAGCGTGCAGGGTTCTGTCACTGAAGCTTTCTTT. Translation: CSVQGSVTEAFF. Variable domain in full (rest from reference TRBV29-1 and TRBJ1-1): SAVISQKPSRDICQRGTSLTIQCQVDSQVTMMFWYRQQPGQSLTLIATANQGSEATYESGFVIDKFPISRPNLTFSTLTVSNMSPEDSSIYLCSVQGSVTEAFFGQGTRLTVV.

The CDR3 loop reads CASSPSYNEQFF. The CDR3 DNA reads TGTGCCAGCAGTCCTTCCTACAATGAGCAGTTCTTC. The J gene is TRBJ2-1, the V gene TRBV2; no clear D gene. The V end lost 5 bases, the J end lost 1 base, and 3 bases lay between the germline ends. CDR3 length equals 12 residues. CDR1 and CDR2 from the germline V gene are SNHLY and FYNNEI.

The chain couples TRBV18 to TRBJ2-2, with 9 bases fitting TRBD1. The CDR3 loop spans 16 amino acids. Germline lookup yields CDR1 KGHSH and CDR2 LQKENI. V shed 0 bases, J shed 5 bases, and the junction held 4 bases outside the gene matches. CDR3 DNA sequence: TGTGCCAGCTCACCACCGACAGGGGGAGAGACCGGGGAGCTGTTTTTT. It encodes CASSPPTGGETGELFF.

The rearrangement uses TRBV29-1 and TRBJ1-2; a weak D match, TRBD1 (5 bases). Trimming took 5 bases from V and 4 from J, leaving 14 bases between them. Per germline, CDR1 SQVTM and CDR2 ANQGSEA. This CDR3 has 13 residues. Written as DNA, the CDR3 is TGCAGCGTTAGGGACCTGCGCTTCTATGGCTACACCTTC. Translation gives CSVRDLRFYGYTF.

V is TRBV14 and J is TRBJ1-1, with D unclear. V lost 3 bases, J lost 8 bases, and 16 bases lay in between. Germline CDR1 SGHDN, CDR2 FVKESK. The CDR3 extends over 14 amino acids. The DNA for the CDR3 is TGTGCCAGCAGCCACCCCAGACTGGGAGGGGAAGCTTTCTTT. Translating it yields CASSHPRLGGEAFF.

The chain carries TRBV6-5 and TRBJ2-7; D unresolved. Trimming cost V 4 bases and J 1 base, with 11 bases left between them. This CDR3 comprises 14 residues. Germline CDR1 and CDR2: MNHEY and SVGAGI. CDR3 DNA: TGTGCCAGCAGTTCCCATCTCCTTTCCTACGAGCAGTACTTC. It translates to CASSSHLLSYEQYF.

This chain connects TRBV7-9 to TRBJ1-1; D remains ambiguous. V was cut by 4 bases and J by 0 bases, with 12 bases left in between. The CDR3 runs 15 residues. Per the germline V gene, CDR1 is SEHNR and CDR2 is FQNEAQ (reference sequence). CDR3 coding DNA: TGTGCCAGCAGCTCCCCCCGCGGGGTGAACACTGAAGCTTTCTTT. Protein: CASSSPRGVNTEAFF. Drawing the rest from reference TRBV7-9 and TRBJ1-1, the complete variable domain is DTGVSQNPRHKITKRGQNVTFRCDPISEHNRLYWYRQTLGQGPEFLTYFQNEAQLEKSRLLSDRFSAERPKGSFSTLEIQRTEQGDSAMYLCASSSPRGVNTEAFFGQGTRLTVV.

The V and J genes are TRBV2 and TRBJ2-1; D gene uncertain. The CDR3 contains 13 residues. V was trimmed by 4 bases and J by 3 bases, leaving 7 bases between them. Germline assignment: CDR1 SNHLY and CDR2 FYNNEI. The CDR3 DNA reads TGTGCCAGCAGTGTTGCAGACTACAATGAGCAGTTCTTC. Its protein is CASSVADYNEQFF. Filled out from reference TRBV2 and TRBJ2-1, the complete variable domain reads EPEVTQTPSHQVTQMGQEVILRCVPISNHLYFYWYRQILGQKVEFLVSFYNNEISEKSEIFDDQFSVERPDGSNFTLKIRSTKLEDSAMYFCASSVADYNEQFFGPGTRLTVL.

This clone was observed a single time. The chain is built from TRBV5-6 and TRBJ2-5; no clear D gene. Per germline, CDR1 SGHDT and CDR2 YYEEEE. Trimming shortened V by 2 bases and J by 0 bases, and 8 bases separated the two germline ends. The CDR3 runs 14 residues. The CDR3 sequence is CASSLITNQETQYF. The CDR3 DNA reads TGTGCCAGCAGCTTAATTACAAACCAAGAGACCCAGTACTTC.

In DNA form, the CDR3 reads TGTGCCAGTAGTACCCAAGATAATCAGCCCCAGCATTTT. It translates to CASSTQDNQPQHF. The chain carries TRBV19 and TRBJ1-5, with D unresolved. The V gene lost 4 bases and the J gene lost 4 bases, with 8 bases spanning the gap. Germline CDR1 is LNHDA and CDR2 is SQIVND (reference sequence). This CDR3 contains 13 residues.

This rearrangement joins TRBV19 to TRBJ1-2; tentative D call: TRBD1 (5 bases). With 3 bases removed from V and 3 bases from J, the gap between germline ends came to 17 bases. Germline CDR1 LNHDA, CDR2 SQIVND (reference sequence). The CDR3 covers 16 residues. The CDR3 DNA sequence: TGTGCCAGTAGTATTAATTGGGACCGACACGACTATGGCTACACCTTC. It codes for CASSINWDRHDYGYTF. Full variable domain (rest looked up from reference TRBV19 and TRBJ1-2): DGGITQSPKYLFRKEGQNVTLSCEQNLNHDAMYWYRQDPGQGLRLIYYSQIVNDFQKGDIAEGYSVSREKKESFPLTVTSAQKNPTAFYLCASSINWDRHDYGYTFGSGTRLTVV.

The J gene is TRBJ1-2, the V gene TRBV7-9; D gene ambiguous. The CDR3 covers 12 residues. In germline, CDR1 is SEHNR, CDR2 FQNEAQ (reference sequence). The V end lost 5 bases, the J end lost 12 bases, and 16 bases lay between the germline ends. Here the CDR3 reads CASSTELGVNTF. Here the CDR3 DNA reads TGTGCCAGCAGCACGGAATTGGGTGTCAACACCTTC.

The count of this clone is one. This chain connects TRBV5-1 to TRBJ1-6; 10 nucleotides match TRBD1. The germline CDR1 and CDR2 sequences are SGHRS and YFSETQ. This CDR3 comprises 14 residues. The V gene end was trimmed by 2 bases and the J gene end by 13 bases; junction bases not matched to a gene: 6. The CDR3 DNA sequence: TGCGCCAGCAGCTTCGGGACAGGGGTGGCTCCCCTCCACTTT. Protein product: CASSFGTGVAPLHF.

J is TRBJ2-2 and V is TRBV7-2; TRBD2 aligns across 7 bases. Germline CDR1 is SGHTA and CDR2 is FQGNSA. Unmatched junction bases numbered 10, after V lost 5 bases and J lost 4 bases. The CDR3 sequence is 16 residues long. The CDR3 loop reads CASSGAPGGGTGELFF. The CDR3 DNA is TGTGCCAGCAGCGGCGCCCCGGGGGGTGGCACCGGGGAGCTGTTTTTT. The full variable domain, completed using reference TRBV7-2 and TRBJ2-2, is GAGVSQSPSNKVTEKGKDVELRCDPISGHTALYWYRQSLGQGLEFLIYFQGNSAPDKSGLPSDRFSAERTGGSVSTLTIQRTQQEDSAVYLCASSGAPGGGTGELFFGEGSRLTVL.

The rearrangement joins TRBV14 to TRBJ1-2; 7 bases fit TRBD1. CDR1 and CDR2 from the germline V gene are SGHDN and FVKESK. The CDR3 consists of 16 residues. Unmatched junction bases numbered 15, after V lost 3 bases and J lost 8 bases. CDR3 sequence (DNA): TGTGCCAGCAGCCAGCTGGGGACAGAGAGAGGGAAAGGCTACACCTTC. Residues: CASSQLGTERGKGYTF.

This clone was recorded only once. The chain joins TRBV4-3 to TRBJ2-1, with 7 nucleotides matching TRBD1. J lost 0 bases, V lost 5 bases, and 7 bases had no gene match. The germline CDR1 and CDR2 sequences are LGHNA and YSLEER. The CDR3 loop spans 16 amino acids. The CDR3 is CASSEPGQSSYNEQFF. The CDR3 nucleotides are TGCGCCAGCAGCGAGCCGGGACAGAGCTCCTACAATGAGCAGTTCTTC.